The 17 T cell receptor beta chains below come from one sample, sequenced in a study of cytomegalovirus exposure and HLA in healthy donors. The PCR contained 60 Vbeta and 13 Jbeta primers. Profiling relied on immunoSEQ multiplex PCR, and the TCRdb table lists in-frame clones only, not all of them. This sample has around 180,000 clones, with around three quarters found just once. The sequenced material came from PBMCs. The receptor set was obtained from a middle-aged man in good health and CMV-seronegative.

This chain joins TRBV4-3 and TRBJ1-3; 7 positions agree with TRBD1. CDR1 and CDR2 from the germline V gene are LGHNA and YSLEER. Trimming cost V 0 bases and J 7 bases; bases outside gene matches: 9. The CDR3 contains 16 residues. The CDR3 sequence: CASSQDRGGIFNTIYF. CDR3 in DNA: TGCGCCAGCAGCCAAGATCGAGGGGGCATTTTCAACACCATATATTTT.

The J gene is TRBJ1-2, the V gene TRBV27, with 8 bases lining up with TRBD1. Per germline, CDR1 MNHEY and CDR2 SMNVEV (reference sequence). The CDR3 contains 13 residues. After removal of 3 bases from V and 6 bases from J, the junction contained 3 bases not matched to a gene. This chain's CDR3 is CASSLSRGHGYTF. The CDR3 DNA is TGTGCCAGCAGTTTGTCCAGGGGGCATGGCTACACCTTC.

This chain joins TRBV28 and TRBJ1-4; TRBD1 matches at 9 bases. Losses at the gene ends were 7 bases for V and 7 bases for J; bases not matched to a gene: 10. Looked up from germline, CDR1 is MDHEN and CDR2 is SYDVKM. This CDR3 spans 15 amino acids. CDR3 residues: CASKRGGQGIEKLFF. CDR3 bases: TGTGCCAGCAAAAGAGGAGGACAGGGGATTGAAAAACTGTTTTTT.

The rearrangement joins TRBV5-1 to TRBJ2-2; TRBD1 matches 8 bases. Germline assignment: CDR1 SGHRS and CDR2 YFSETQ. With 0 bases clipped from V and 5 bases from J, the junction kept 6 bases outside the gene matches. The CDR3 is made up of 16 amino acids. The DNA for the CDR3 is TGCGCCAGCAGCTTGGTGAGGACAGGGAGGACCGGGGAGCTGTTTTTT. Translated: CASSLVRTGRTGELFF.

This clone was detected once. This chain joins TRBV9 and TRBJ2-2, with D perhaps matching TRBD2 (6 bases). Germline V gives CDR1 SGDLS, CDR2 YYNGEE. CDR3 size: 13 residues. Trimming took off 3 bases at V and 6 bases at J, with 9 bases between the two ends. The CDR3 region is CASSGGGPGELFF. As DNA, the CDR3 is TGTGCCAGCAGCGGGGGAGGCCCCGGGGAGCTGTTTTTT.

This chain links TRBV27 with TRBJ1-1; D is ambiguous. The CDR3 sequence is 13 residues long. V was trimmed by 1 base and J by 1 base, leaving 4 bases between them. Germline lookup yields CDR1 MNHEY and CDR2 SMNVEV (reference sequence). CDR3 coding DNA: TGTGCCAGCAGTTTATTAGCGAACACTGAAGCTTTCTTT. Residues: CASSLLANTEAFF.

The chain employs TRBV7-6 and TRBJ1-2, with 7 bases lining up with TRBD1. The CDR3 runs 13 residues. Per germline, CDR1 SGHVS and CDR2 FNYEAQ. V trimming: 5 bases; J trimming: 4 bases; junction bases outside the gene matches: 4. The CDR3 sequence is CASSHGQAYGYTF. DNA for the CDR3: TGTGCCAGCAGCCATGGACAGGCCTATGGCTACACCTTC.

The DNA of the CDR3 is TGTGCCAGCAGTCTATCGGCCGGAGCCTACGAGCAGTACTTC. The encoded protein is CASSLSAGAYEQYF. The V gene is TRBV6-5, the J gene TRBJ2-5; D gene unclear. The better agreement between TRBJ2-7 and the DNA end casts doubt on the J call. The germline CDR1 and CDR2 sequences are MNHEY and SVGAGI. This CDR3 region has 14 residues.

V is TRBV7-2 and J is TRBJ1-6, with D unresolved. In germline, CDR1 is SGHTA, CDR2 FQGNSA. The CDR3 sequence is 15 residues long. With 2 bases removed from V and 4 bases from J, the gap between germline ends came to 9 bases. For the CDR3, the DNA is TGTGCCAGCAGCTTAAGTTTAGAATATAATTCACCCCTCCACTTT. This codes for CASSLSLEYNSPLHF. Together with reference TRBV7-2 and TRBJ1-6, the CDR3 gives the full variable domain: GAGVSQSPSNKVTEKGKDVELRCDPISGHTALYWYRQSLGQGLEFLIYFQGNSAPDKSGLPSDRFSAERTGGSVSTLTIQRTQQEDSAVYLCASSLSLEYNSPLHFGNGTRLTVT.

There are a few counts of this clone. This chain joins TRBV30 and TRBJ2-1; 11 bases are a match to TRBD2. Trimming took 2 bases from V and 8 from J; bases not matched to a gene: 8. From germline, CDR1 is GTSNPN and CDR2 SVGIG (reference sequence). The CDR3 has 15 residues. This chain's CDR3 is CAWSPGLAESDEQFF. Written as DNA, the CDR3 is TGTGCCTGGAGTCCGGGACTAGCGGAGAGCGATGAGCAGTTCTTC.

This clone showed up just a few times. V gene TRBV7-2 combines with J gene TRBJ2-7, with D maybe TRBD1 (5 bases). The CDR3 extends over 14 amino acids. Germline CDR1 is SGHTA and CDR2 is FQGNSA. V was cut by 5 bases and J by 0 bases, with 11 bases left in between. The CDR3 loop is CASSPDRGSYEQYF. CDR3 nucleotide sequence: TGTGCCAGCAGCCCTGACAGAGGCTCCTACGAGCAGTACTTC.

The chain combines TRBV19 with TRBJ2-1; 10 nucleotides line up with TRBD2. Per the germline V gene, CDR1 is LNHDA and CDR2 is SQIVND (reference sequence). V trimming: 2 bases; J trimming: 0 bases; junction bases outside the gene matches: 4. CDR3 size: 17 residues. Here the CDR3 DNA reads TGTGCCAGTAGTATAACTAGCGGGGTCAACTCCTACAATGAGCAGTTCTTC. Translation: CASSITSGVNSYNEQFF.

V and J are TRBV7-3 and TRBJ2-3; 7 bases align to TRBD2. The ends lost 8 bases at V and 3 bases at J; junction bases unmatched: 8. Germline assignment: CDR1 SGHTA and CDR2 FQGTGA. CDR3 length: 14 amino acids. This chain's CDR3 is CASGAGVGTDTQYF. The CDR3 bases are TGTGCCAGCGGGGCGGGAGTAGGTACAGATACGCAGTATTTT.

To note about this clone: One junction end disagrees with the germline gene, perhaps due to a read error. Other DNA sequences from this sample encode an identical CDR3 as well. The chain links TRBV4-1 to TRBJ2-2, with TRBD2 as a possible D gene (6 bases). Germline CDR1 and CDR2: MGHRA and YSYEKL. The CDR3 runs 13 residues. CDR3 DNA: TGTGCCAGCGGGCCGGCGAACACCGGGGAGCTGTTTTTT. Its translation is CASGPANTGELFF.

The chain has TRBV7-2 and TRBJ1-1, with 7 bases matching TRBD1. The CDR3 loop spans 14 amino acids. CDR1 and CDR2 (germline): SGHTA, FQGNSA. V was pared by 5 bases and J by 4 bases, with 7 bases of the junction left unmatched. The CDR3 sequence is CASSLRGLGTEAFF. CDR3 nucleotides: TGTGCCAGCAGCCTCAGGGGGTTGGGCACTGAAGCTTTCTTT.

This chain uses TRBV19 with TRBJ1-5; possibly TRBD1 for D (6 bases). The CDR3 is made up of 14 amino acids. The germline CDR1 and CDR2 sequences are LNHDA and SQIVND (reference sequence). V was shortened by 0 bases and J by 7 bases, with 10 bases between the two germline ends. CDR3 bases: TGTGCCAGTAGTATAGATGTGGGGGCCCAGCCCCAGCATTTT. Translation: CASSIDVGAQPQHF.

The CDR3 coding sequence is TGTGCCAGCAGTGCATTACGGGGGACAGGACAAGAGACCCAGTACTTC. Amino acid sequence: CASSALRGTGQETQYF. The chain is built from TRBV7-2 and TRBJ2-5, with 8 bases identical to TRBD1. With 6 bases clipped from V and 2 bases from J, the junction kept 11 bases outside the gene matches. Per the germline V gene, CDR1 is SGHTA and CDR2 is FQGNSA. The CDR3 covers 16 residues.